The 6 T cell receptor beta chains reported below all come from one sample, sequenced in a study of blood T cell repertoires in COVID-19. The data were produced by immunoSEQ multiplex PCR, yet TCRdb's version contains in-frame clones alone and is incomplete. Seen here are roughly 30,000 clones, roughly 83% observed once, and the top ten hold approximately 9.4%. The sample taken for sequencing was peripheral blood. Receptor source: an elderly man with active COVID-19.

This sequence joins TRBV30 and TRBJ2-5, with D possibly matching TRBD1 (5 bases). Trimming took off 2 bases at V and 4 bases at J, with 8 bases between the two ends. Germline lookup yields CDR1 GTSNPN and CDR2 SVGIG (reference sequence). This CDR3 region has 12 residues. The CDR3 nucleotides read TGTGCCTGGAGTAGGGGTATAGAGACCCAGTACTTC. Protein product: CAWSRGIETQYF.

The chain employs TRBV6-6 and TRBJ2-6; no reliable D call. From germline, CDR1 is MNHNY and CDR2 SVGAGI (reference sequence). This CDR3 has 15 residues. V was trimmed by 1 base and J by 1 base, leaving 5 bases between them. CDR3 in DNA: TGTGCCAGCAGTTACTTACAGTCTGGGGCCAACGTCCTGACTTTC. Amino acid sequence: CASSYLQSGANVLTF.

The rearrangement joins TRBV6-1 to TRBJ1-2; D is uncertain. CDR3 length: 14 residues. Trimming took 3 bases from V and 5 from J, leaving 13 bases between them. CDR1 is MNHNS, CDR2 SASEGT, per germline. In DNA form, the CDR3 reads TGTGCCAGCAGTGAGGGCAGGCCTCCATATGGCTACACCTTC. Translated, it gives CASSEGRPPYGYTF.

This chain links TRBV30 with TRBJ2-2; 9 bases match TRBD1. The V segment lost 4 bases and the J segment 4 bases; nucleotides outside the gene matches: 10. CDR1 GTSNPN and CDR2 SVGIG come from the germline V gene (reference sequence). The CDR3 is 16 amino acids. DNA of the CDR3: TGTGCCTGGATCCAAGGGGGGACAGGGACCACCGGGGAGCTGTTTTTT. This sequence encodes CAWIQGGTGTTGELFF. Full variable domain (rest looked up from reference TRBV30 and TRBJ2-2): SQTIHQWPATLVQPVGSPLSLECTVEGTSNPNLYWYRQAAGRGLQLLFYSVGIGQISSEVPQNLSASRPQDRQFILSSKKLLLSDSGFYLCAWIQGGTGTTGELFFGEGSRLTVL.

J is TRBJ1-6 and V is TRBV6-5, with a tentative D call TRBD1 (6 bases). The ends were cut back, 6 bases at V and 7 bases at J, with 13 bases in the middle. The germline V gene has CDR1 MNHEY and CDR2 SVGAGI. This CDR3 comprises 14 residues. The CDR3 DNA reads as TGTGCCAGCAGGAGGACAGATATAAATTCACCCCTCCACTTT. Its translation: CASRRTDINSPLHF.

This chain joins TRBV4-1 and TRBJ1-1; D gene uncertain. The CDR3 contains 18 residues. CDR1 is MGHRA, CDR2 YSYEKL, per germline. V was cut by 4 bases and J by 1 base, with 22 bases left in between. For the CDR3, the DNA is TGCGCCAGCAGCCGCAGACGAGATCGGCCTGGCGGGAACACTGAAGCTTTCTTT. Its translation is CASSRRRDRPGGNTEAFF.